Listed below are T cell receptor beta chains from one sample, sequenced in a study of OX40 agonist ivuxolimab in advanced cancers. This table comes from immunoSEQ multiplex PCR, and its TCRdb copy is limited to in-frame clones, with some not included. The repertoire holds about 73,000 clones, with roughly nine tenths as singletons. The specimen was CD4+ or CD8+ T cells sorted from blood, collected in a trial of the OX40 agonist ivuxolimab. These receptors were obtained from an adult with an advanced solid tumor such as melanoma, head and neck, liver or kidney cancer. Both conserved end residues are part of each CDR3. Fields, in order: J gene, V gene, clone size, D gene, CDR3 DNA, CDR3 protein. A D gene is named only where the DNA matches it firmly. Clone size is given for some rows only: seen once, a few or many times, or a class if the clone is expanded.

J gene: TRBJ1-2
V gene: TRBV4-1
clone size: -
D gene: TRBD1
CDR3 DNA: TGCGCCAGCAGCGAAGGACAGGGCGACTATGGCTACACCTTC
CDR3 protein: CASSEGQGDYGYTF

J gene: TRBJ1-1
V gene: TRBV4-1
clone size: few
D gene: -
CDR3 DNA: TGCGCCAGCAGCCAAGTAAACAGCTTGAACACTGAAGCTTTCTTT
CDR3 protein: CASSQVNSLNTEAFF

J gene: TRBJ2-7
V gene: TRBV13
clone size: -
D gene: TRBD1
CDR3 DNA: TGTGCCAGCAGCCCCGACAGGGGCGCTTACGAGCAGTACTTC
CDR3 protein: CASSPDRGAYEQYF

J gene: TRBJ2-7
V gene: TRBV4-3
clone size: -
D gene: -
CDR3 DNA: TGCGCCAGCAGCCAAGATCCGGGTGGAGCCTACGAGCAGTACTTC
CDR3 protein: CASSQDPGGAYEQYF

J gene: TRBJ2-7
V gene: TRBV6-5
clone size: -
D gene: -
CDR3 DNA: TGTGCCAGCAGGACCGGGGGCTTAGAGCAGTACTTC
CDR3 protein: CASRTGGLEQYF

J gene: TRBJ2-7
V gene: TRBV4-1
clone size: -
D gene: -
CDR3 DNA: TGCGCCAGCAGCCAAGGGGGGTACGCCTACGAGCAGTACTTC
CDR3 protein: CASSQGGYAYEQYF

J gene: TRBJ1-2
V gene: TRBV9
clone size: -
D gene: TRBD1
CDR3 DNA: TGTGCCAGCAGCGTGACAGGGGATGGCTACACCTTC
CDR3 protein: CASSVTGDGYTF

J gene: TRBJ1-4
V gene: TRBV5-8
clone size: few
D gene: TRBD1
CDR3 DNA: TGTGCCAGCAGCTTGGTAGTGTTGGACAGGGTCGAAAAACTGTTTTTT
CDR3 protein: CASSLVVLDRVEKLFF

J gene: TRBJ1-1
V gene: TRBV6-6
clone size: -
D gene: -
CDR3 DNA: TGTGCCAGCAGTTACAGGAACACTGAAGCTTTCTTT
CDR3 protein: CASSYRNTEAFF

J gene: TRBJ2-7
V gene: TRBV7-9
clone size: few
D gene: -
CDR3 DNA: TGTGCCAGCAGCCAGGACATTTCCTACGAGCAGTACTTC
CDR3 protein: CASSQDISYEQYF

J gene: TRBJ2-3
V gene: TRBV15
clone size: -
D gene: -
CDR3 DNA: TGTGCCACCAGCAGGGGTTTCGGGACTAGCACAGATACGCAGTATTTT
CDR3 protein: CATSRGFGTSTDTQYF

J gene: TRBJ2-1
V gene: TRBV14
clone size: -
D gene: TRBD2
CDR3 DNA: TGTGCCAGCAGCCAAGAGCAAGCGGGGCGCTACAATGAGCAGTTCTTC
CDR3 protein: CASSQEQAGRYNEQFF

J gene: TRBJ2-5
V gene: TRBV11-2
clone size: -
D gene: -
CDR3 DNA: TGTGCCAGCAGCTACCTTGCGGCATCCGGAGAGACCCAGTACTTC
CDR3 protein: CASSYLAASGETQYF

J gene: TRBJ2-1
V gene: TRBV11-2
clone size: -
D gene: -
CDR3 DNA: TGTGCCAGCAGCTTACCATCCTGGACTCTTAGCTCCTACAATGAGCAGTTCTTC
CDR3 protein: CASSLPSWTLSSYNEQFF

J gene: TRBJ2-4
V gene: TRBV7-6
clone size: -
D gene: -
CDR3 DNA: TGTGCCAGCAGATACACGGGATCGATTCAGTACTTC
CDR3 protein: CASRYTGSIQYF

J gene: TRBJ2-5
V gene: TRBV15
clone size: -
D gene: -
CDR3 DNA: TGTGCCACCTTTCAGGGGAGGGAGCAGTACTTC
CDR3 protein: CATFQGREQYF

J gene: TRBJ2-3
V gene: TRBV5-6
clone size: -
D gene: -
CDR3 DNA: TGTGCCAGCAGCAGAGGGACAGATACGCAGTATTTT
CDR3 protein: CASSRGTDTQYF

J gene: TRBJ2-7
V gene: TRBV6-1
clone size: -
D gene: -
CDR3 DNA: TGTGCCAGCAGTGTATTATACGAGCAGTACTTC
CDR3 protein: CASSVLYEQYF

J gene: TRBJ1-2
V gene: TRBV7-6
clone size: once
D gene: TRBD1
CDR3 DNA: TGTGCCAGCAGCTTAGCGACAGGGGAAGGCAACTATGGCTACACCTTC
CDR3 protein: CASSLATGEGNYGYTF

J gene: TRBJ2-7
V gene: TRBV19
clone size: -
D gene: -
CDR3 DNA: TGTGCCAGTAGTTTCGGCCACCCCACCTACGAGCAGTACTTC
CDR3 protein: CASSFGHPTYEQYF

J gene: TRBJ1-2
V gene: TRBV6-6
clone size: -
D gene: -
CDR3 DNA: TGTGCCAGCAGTGAGTCACCTTCCTTC
CDR3 protein: CASSESPSF

J gene: TRBJ2-7
V gene: TRBV10-3
clone size: once
D gene: -
CDR3 DNA: TGTGCCATCAGTGAGTCGATGTCTGGGAAGAACTCCTACGAGCAGTACTTC
CDR3 protein: CAISESMSGKNSYEQYF

J gene: TRBJ2-5
V gene: TRBV9
clone size: -
D gene: -
CDR3 DNA: TGTGCCAGCAGCGTAGCAATGGGCTGGGAGACCCAGTACTTC
CDR3 protein: CASSVAMGWETQYF